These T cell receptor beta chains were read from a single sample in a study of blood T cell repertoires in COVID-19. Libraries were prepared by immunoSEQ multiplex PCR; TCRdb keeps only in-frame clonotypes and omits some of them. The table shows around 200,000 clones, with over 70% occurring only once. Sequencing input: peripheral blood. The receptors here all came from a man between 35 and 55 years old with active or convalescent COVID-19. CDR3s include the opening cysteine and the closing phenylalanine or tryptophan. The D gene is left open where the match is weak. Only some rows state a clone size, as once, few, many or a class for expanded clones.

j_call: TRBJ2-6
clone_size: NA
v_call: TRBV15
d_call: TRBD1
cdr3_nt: TGTGCCACCAGCAGAGCTAGGGACAGGAAGGGAACTTATGCTGGGGCCAACGTCCTGACTTTC
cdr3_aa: CATSRARDRKGTYAGANVLTF

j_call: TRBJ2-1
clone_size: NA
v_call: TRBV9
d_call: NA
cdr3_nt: TGTGCCAGCAGCGTCTATAGGCGGGGTACCTACAATGAGCAGTTCTTC
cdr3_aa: CASSVYRRGTYNEQFF

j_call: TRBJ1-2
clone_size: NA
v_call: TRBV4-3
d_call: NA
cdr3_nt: TGCGCCAGCAGCCAAGAGACAGCTAACTATGGCTACACCTTC
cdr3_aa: CASSQETANYGYTF

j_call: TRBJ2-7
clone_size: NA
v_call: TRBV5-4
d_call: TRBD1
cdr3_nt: TGTGCCAGCAGCTCCGCCGACAGGGGGGTCTACGAGCAGTACTTC
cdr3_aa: CASSSADRGVYEQYF

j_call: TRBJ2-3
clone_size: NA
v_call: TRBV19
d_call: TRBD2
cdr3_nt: TGTGCCAGTAGTATCCGGACGACTAGCGGGAGGAGAGTGGCAGATACGCAGTATTTT
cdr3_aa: CASSIRTTSGRRVADTQYF

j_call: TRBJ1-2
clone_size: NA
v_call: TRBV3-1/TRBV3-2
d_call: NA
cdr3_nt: TGTGCCAGCAGCCAAGGGGCCGCGGGGGTCGGCTACACCTTC
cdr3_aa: CASSQGAAGVGYTF

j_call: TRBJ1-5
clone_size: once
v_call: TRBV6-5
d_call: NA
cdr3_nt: TGTGCCAGCAGTTACTCTACCGGGGTGGGACAGCCCCAGCATTTT
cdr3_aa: CASSYSTGVGQPQHF

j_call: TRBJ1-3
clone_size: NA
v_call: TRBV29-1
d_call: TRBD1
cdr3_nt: TGCAGCGTCGAAACAGGGGACCGCGGAAACACCATATATTTT
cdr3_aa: CSVETGDRGNTIYF

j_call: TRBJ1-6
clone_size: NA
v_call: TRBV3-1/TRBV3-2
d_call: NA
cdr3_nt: TGTGCCAGCAGCCAAGTGGGATCGGGGAATTCACCCCTCCACTTT
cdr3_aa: CASSQVGSGNSPLHF

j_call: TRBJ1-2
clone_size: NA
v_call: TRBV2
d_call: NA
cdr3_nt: TGTGCCAGCAGTGAGGGAGGGGAGGGCTATGGCTACACCTTC
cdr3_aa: CASSEGGEGYGYTF

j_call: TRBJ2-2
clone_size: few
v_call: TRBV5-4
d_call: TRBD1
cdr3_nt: TGTGCCAGCAGCTGGGGTTTGGCAGGGGGCACCGGGGAGCTGTTTTTT
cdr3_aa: CASSWGLAGGTGELFF

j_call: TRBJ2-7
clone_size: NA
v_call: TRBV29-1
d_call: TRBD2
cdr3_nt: TGCAGCGTTGTCGGACTAGCGGGCTACGAGCAGTACTTC
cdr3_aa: CSVVGLAGYEQYF

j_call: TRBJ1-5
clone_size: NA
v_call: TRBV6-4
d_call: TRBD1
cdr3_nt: TGTGCCAGCACCGAGGGACAGTCAGTTCAGCCCCAGCATTTT
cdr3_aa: CASTEGQSVQPQHF

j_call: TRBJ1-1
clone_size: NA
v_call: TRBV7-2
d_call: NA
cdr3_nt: TGTGCCAGCAGCTTTAGTGGGAACACTGAAGCTTTCTTT
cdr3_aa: CASSFSGNTEAFF

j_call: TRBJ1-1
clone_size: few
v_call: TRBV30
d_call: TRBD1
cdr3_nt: TGTGCCTGGGCCGACAGGGTCGAGGCTTTCTTT
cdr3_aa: CAWADRVEAFF

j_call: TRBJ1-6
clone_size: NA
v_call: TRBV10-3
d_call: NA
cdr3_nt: TGTGCCATCAGTGCCGGGAATAATTCACCCCTCCACTTT
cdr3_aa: CAISAGNNSPLHF

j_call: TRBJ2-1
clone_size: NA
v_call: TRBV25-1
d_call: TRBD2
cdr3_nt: TGTGCCAGCAGTGACAGTCGGCGGGAGAGCACCTACAATGAGCAGTTCTTC
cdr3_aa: CASSDSRRESTYNEQFF

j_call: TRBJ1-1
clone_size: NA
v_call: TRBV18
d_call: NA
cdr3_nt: TGTGCCAGCTCACCAGAATCCGGGACATTGAACACTGAAGCTTTCTTT
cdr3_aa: CASSPESGTLNTEAFF

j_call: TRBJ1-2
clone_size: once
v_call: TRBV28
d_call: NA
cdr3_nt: TGTGCCAGCAGTTTTGAGGGCTATGGCTACACCTTC
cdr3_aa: CASSFEGYGYTF

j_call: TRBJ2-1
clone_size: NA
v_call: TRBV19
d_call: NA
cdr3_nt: TGTGCCAGTAGCGATGTGTCTGCGGGGAAATACAATGAGCAGTTCTTC
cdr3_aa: CASSDVSAGKYNEQFF

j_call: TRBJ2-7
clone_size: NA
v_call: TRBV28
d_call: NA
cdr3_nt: TGTGCCAGCAGTCTCGGCTACGAGCAGTACTTC
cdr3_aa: CASSLGYEQYF

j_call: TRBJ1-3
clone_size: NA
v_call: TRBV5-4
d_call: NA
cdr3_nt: TGTGCCAGCAGCGATCTGGGGGCGCTTGGAAACACCATATATTTT
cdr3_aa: CASSDLGALGNTIYF

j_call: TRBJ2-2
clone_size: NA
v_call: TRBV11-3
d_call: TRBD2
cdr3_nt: TGTGCCAGCAGCCGGACTAGCGGGGGGCCGAACACCGGGGAGCTGTTTTTT
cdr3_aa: CASSRTSGGPNTGELFF

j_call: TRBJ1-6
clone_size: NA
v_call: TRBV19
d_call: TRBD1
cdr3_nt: TGTGCCAGTAGCTTGACAGGGGTTAATTCACCCCTCCACTTT
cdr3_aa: CASSLTGVNSPLHF

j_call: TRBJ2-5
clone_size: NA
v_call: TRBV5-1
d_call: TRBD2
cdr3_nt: TGCGCCAGCAGCTTGCGGGCTAGCGGGATCGGAGAGACCCAGTACTTC
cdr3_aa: CASSLRASGIGETQYF

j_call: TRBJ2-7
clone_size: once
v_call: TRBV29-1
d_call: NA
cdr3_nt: TGCAGCGTTGAATGGGGCAGCAACGAGCAGTACTTC
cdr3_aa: CSVEWGSNEQYF

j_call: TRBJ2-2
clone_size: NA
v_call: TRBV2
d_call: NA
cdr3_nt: TGTGCCAGCAGGGAGTTCCCGAACACCGGGGAGCTGTTTTTT
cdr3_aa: CASREFPNTGELFF

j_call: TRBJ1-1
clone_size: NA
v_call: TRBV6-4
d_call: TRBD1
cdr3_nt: TGTGCCAGCAGTCCACAGGGGCTTGGAAACACTGAAGCTTTCTTT
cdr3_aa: CASSPQGLGNTEAFF

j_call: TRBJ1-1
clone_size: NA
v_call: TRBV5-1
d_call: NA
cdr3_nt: TGCGCCAGCAGCTCAATACTTTCCTCTAGGCAAACTGAAGCTTTCTTT
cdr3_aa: CASSSILSSRQTEAFF

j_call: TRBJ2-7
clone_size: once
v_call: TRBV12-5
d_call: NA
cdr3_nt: TGTGCTAGTGGTATCCAGGGTTACGAGCAGTACTTC
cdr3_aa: CASGIQGYEQYF

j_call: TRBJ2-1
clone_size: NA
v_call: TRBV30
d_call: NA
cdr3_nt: TGTGCCCAGTCCACCAACACGAACAATGAGCAGTTCTTC
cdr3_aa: CAQSTNTNNEQFF